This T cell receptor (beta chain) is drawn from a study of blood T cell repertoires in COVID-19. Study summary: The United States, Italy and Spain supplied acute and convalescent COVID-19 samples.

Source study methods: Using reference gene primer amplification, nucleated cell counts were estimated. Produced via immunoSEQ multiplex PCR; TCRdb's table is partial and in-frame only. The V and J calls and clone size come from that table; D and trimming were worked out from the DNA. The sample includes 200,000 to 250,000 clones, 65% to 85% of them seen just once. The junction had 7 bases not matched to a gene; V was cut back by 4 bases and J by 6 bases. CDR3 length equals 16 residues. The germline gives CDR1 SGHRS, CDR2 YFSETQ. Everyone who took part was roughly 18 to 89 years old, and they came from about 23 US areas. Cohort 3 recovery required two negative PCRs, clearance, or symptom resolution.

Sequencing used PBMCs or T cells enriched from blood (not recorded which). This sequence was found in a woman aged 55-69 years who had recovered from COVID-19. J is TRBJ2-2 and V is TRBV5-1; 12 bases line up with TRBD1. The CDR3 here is CASSQTGTGGAGELFF. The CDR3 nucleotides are TGCGCCAGCAGCCAAACCGGGACAGGGGGCGCCGGGGAGCTGTTTTTT.